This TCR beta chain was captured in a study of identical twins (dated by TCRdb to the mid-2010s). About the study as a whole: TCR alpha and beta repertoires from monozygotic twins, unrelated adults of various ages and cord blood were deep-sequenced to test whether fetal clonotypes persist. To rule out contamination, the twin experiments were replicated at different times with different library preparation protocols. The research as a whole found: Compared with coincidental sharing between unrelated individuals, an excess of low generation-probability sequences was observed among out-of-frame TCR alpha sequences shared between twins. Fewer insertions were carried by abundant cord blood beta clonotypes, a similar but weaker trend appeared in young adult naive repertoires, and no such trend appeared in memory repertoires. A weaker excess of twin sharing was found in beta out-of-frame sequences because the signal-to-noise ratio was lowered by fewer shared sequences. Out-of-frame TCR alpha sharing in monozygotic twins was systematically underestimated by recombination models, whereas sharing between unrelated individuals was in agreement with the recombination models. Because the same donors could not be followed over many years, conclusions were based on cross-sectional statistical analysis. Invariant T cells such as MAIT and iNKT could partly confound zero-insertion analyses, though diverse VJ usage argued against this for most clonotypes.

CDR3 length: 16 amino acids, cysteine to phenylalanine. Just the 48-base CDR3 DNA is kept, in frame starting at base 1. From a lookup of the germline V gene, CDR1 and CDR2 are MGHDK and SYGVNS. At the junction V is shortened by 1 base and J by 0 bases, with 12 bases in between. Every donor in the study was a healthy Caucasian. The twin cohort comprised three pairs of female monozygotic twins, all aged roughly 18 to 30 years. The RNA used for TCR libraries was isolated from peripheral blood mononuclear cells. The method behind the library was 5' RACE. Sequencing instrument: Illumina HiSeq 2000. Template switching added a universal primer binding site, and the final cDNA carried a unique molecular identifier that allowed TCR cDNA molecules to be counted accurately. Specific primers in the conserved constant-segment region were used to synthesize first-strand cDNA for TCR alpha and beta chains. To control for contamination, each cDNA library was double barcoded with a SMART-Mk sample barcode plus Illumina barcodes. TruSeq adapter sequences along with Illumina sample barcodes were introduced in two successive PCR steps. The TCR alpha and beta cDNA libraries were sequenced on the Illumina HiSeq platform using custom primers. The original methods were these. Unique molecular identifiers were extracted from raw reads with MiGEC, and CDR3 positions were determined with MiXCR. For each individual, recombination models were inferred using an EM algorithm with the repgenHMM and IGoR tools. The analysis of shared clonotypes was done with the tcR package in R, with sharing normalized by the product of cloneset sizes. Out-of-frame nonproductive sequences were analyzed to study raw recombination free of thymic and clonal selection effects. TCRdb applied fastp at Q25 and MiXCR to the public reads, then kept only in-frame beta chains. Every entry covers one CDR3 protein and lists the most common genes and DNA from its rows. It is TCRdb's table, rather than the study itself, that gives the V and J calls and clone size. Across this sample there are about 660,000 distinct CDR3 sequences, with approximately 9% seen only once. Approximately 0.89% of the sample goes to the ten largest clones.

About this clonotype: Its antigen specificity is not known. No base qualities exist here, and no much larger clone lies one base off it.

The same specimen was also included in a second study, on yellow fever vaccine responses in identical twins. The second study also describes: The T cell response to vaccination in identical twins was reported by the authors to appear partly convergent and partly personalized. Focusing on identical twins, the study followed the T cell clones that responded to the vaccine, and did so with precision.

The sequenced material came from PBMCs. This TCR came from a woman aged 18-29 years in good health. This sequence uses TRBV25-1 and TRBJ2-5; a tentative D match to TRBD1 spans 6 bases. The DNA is TGTGCCAGCAGTGAATGGGGGCAGGGGTACCAAGAGACCCAGTACTTC. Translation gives CASSEWGQGYQETQYF.